What follows describes a single TCR beta chain. As yet, its antigen is unknown. Described time point: peripheral blood 6 weeks after treatment start. This record comes from a study of PD-L1 blockade in urothelial cancer. Looking at the study overall: Each patient had 0 to 3 earlier chemotherapy regimens. Blood drawn 3 weeks (second dose) and 6 weeks after treatment start was analyzed.

There are 17 residues in the CDR3. V dropped 2 bases and J dropped 1 base, with 12 bases sitting between them. Germline V lookup: CDR1 ENHRY, CDR2 SYGVKD. Assay used: immunoSEQ multiplex PCR; TCRdb lists only in-frame clones, some missing. The sample includes about 30,000 clones, around 84% of them seen just once. Broader study findings: When measured at 3 weeks, tumor-associated blood clones expanded more in durable-benefit patients.

The clonotype comes from a man between 65 and 85 years old with urothelial cancer. The sequencing here drew on PBMCs, taken around atezolizumab (anti-PD-L1) treatment. The chain recombines TRBV10-3 with TRBJ2-6, with D possibly matching TRBD1 (6 bases). The CDR3 sequence is CAISEITGLSGANVLTF. Here the CDR3 DNA reads TGTGCCATCAGTGAGATTACAGGGCTGTCTGGGGCCAACGTCCTGACTTTC.